These 26 T cell receptor beta chains originate from one sample sequenced in a study of regulatory T cells in long-lasting Graves disease. Arm-PCR with iRepertoire HTBI primers amplified the CDR3 regions for these TCR beta libraries. TCRdb fed the multiplex PCR reads into MiXCR, producing one record per CDR3 protein. The data contain 350,000 to 450,000 distinct CDR3 sequences, 20% to 25% of them singletons. As to time point: persistent/refractory GD, antithyroid drugs over 5 years with positive TRAb. TCR sequences were obtained from RNA taken from PBMCs. This specimen consisted of peripheral blood mononuclear cells (PBMCs), obtained when the disease was refractory, from a patient treated with antithyroid drugs. Every receptor here comes from a female donor with Graves disease.

This clonotype was seen at least ten times. The chain uses TRBV28 and TRBJ1-5, with 9 nucleotides matching TRBD1. This CDR3 has 17 residues. Germline trimming cut 2 bases from V and 7 bases from J; bases unmatched to any gene: 12. Germline V gives CDR1 MDHEN, CDR2 SYDVKM. DNA of the CDR3: TGTGCCAGCAGTTTACCGCCGGACAGGGGTGGTTGGCAGCCCCAGCATTTT. This codes for CASSLPPDRGGWQPQHF.

This clonotype was counted many times. V gene TRBV28 combines with J gene TRBJ2-1, with TRBD2 matching 11 bases. Germline CDR1 is MDHEN and CDR2 is SYDVKM. Trimming at V came to 1 base and at J to 8 bases, leaving 7 bases not matched to a gene. This CDR3 contains 16 residues. For the CDR3, the DNA is TGTGCCAGCAGTTTATCGGGACTAGCGGCGATCTATGAGCAGTTCTTC. It codes for CASSLSGLAAIYEQFF.

This clonotype was recorded at least ten times. V is TRBV10-1 and J is TRBJ2-2; D unresolved. CDR1 is WNHNN and CDR2 is SYGVQD in the germline V gene (reference sequence). The V end lost 3 bases, the J end lost 3 bases, and 8 bases lay between the germline ends. The CDR3 consists of 14 residues. CDR3 coding DNA: TGCGCCAGCAGTGAAAACCGGGACACCGGGGAGCTGTTTTTT. It codes for CASSENRDTGELFF.

This clonotype has more than one count but fewer than ten. The chain couples TRBV7-8 to TRBJ1-1; 8 nucleotides line up with TRBD1. The germline CDR1 and CDR2 sequences are SGHVS and FQNEAQ. CDR3 length equals 17 residues. Trimming at V came to 2 bases and at J to 1 base, leaving 9 bases not matched to a gene. The CDR3 nucleotides read TGTGCCAGCAGCTTACCCGGGACAGGTGAACCGAACACTGAAGCTTTCTTT. Its translation: CASSLPGTGEPNTEAFF.

The chain carries TRBV20-1 and TRBJ1-1; tentative D call: TRBD1 (5 bases). This CDR3 comprises 11 residues. Germline V gene data show CDR1 as DFQATT and CDR2 as SNEGSKA (reference sequence). V dropped 6 bases and J dropped 7 bases, with 12 bases sitting between them. This CDR3 reads CSASDSYEAFF. Here the CDR3 DNA reads TGCAGTGCGAGCGACAGTTATGAAGCTTTCTTT.

About this clonotype itself: A much larger clone is a single base away; this may be a read error. The chain recombines TRBV6-2 or TRBV6-3 with TRBJ1-6, with TRBD1 matching 8 bases. CDR3 length equals 15 residues. Germline lookup yields CDR1 MNHEY and CDR2 SVGEGT. Written as DNA, the CDR3 is TGTGCCAGCAGCTGGGGACAGGCCACTCATTCACTCCTCCACTTT. Protein sequence: CASSWGQATHSLLHF.

The genes are TRBV28 and TRBJ2-3; tentatively, D is TRBD1 (6 bases). The germline V gene has CDR1 MDHEN and CDR2 SYDVKM. This CDR3 has 20 amino acids. The V gene lost 1 base and the J gene lost 0 bases, with 23 bases spanning the gap. The CDR3 protein is CASSLFRGSPRGSSTDTQYF. For the CDR3, the DNA is TGTGCCAGCAGTTTATTCAGGGGATCCCCGAGGGGCTCTAGCACAGATACGCAGTATTTT.

This clonotype has only a few counts. A far larger clone differs by one base, so this is likely a read error. The chain joins TRBV7-2 to TRBJ1-4; 7 bases line up with TRBD1. V trimming: 3 bases; J trimming: 5 bases; junction bases outside the gene matches: 9. The CDR3 has 16 amino acids. Germline assignment: CDR1 SGHTA and CDR2 FQGNSA. CDR3 loop: CASSFHPGQSNEKLFF. Written as DNA, the CDR3 is TGTGCCAGCAGCTTCCACCCGGGACAGAGCAATGAAAAACTGTTTTTT.

This clonotype has at least ten counts. The chain is built from TRBV13 and TRBJ1-1, with D possibly TRBD1 on 5 matching bases. Trimming took off 0 bases at V and 4 bases at J, with 12 bases between the two ends. The length of the CDR3 is 15 residues. Germline values: CDR1 PRHDT, CDR2 FYEKMQ (reference sequence). In DNA form, the CDR3 reads TGTGCCAGCAGCTTAGGCCCGGGGCGTAGCACTGAAGCTTTCTTT. It yields the protein CASSLGPGRSTEAFF.

This clonotype was detected a few times. V and J are TRBV3-1 and TRBJ2-7; 9 nucleotides match TRBD1. Germline CDR1 reads LGHDT; CDR2 reads YNNKEL (reference sequence). The CDR3 spans 13 residues. The junction had 3 bases not matched to a gene; V was cut back by 4 bases and J by 5 bases. CDR3 sequence reads: CASSLTGGDEQYF. CDR3 coding DNA: TGTGCCAGCAGCCTTACAGGGGGCGACGAGCAGTACTTC.

This clonotype was detected many times. The chain has TRBV28 and TRBJ1-5, with D hard to call. The germline CDR1 and CDR2 sequences are MDHEN and SYDVKM. This CDR3 has 12 amino acids. The ends were cut back, 3 bases at V and 3 bases at J, with 3 bases in the middle. As DNA, the CDR3 is TGTGCCAGCAGTTTCCTCAATCAGCCCCAGCATTTT. Translating gives CASSFLNQPQHF. The complete variable domain, with remaining parts taken from reference TRBV28 and TRBJ1-5, reads DVKVTQSSRYLVKRTGEKVFLECVQDMDHENMFWYRQDPGLGLRLIYFSYDVKMKEKGDIPEGYSVSREKKERFSLILESASTNQTSMYLCASSFLNQPQHFGDGTRLSIL.

This clonotype was recorded at least ten times. The V call is TRBV10-2, the J call TRBJ1-4, with D hard to call. The CDR3 is 12 amino acids. The germline V and J ends were trimmed by 4 bases and 5 bases, with 5 bases remaining between them. From germline, CDR1 is WSHSY and CDR2 SAAADI. The CDR3 region has the DNA TGCGCCAGCAGTGCAGAAAATGAAAAACTGTTTTTT. Amino acids: CASSAENEKLFF.

Many counts were recorded for this clonotype. The germline gene is not matched at one end of the junction; a read error may be the cause. This rearrangement joins TRBV12-5 to TRBJ2-7; 12 positions match TRBD2. The CDR3 has 18 amino acids. Germline assignment: CDR1 LGHNT and CDR2 FRNRAP. This CDR3 reads CASDLPRSSGRGSYEQYF. CDR3 sequence (DNA): TGTGCTAGTGATTTGCCTAGGTCTAGCGGGAGGGGCTCCTACGAGCAGTACTTC.

This clonotype showed up many times. This sequence joins TRBV12-3 or TRBV12-4 and TRBJ2-7, with 10 bases fitting TRBD1. Trimming removed 4 bases from V and 3 bases from J; junction bases left unmatched: 3. CDR3 length: 14 amino acids. The CDR3 coding sequence is TGTGCCAGCAGTTCGACAGGGGGCTTCTACGAGCAGTACTTC. Encoded protein: CASSSTGGFYEQYF.

For this clonotype: A far larger clone is one base from this, pointing to a likely read error. J is TRBJ2-2 and V is TRBV27; TRBD1 agrees at 8 bases. CDR3 length equals 17 residues. The trim removed 5 bases at V and 0 bases at J, leaving 8 bases unmatched. Germline V gives CDR1 MNHEY, CDR2 SMNVEV (reference sequence). For the CDR3, the DNA is TGTGCCAGCAGTGACCCTGGGACAGGCGCGAACACCGGGGAGCTGTTTTTT. It codes for CASSDPGTGANTGELFF.

The rearrangement uses TRBV27 and TRBJ2-1, with D uncertain. Germline V gives CDR1 MNHEY, CDR2 SMNVEV (reference sequence). Trimming took 0 bases from V and 9 from J, leaving 12 bases between them. This CDR3 has 14 amino acids. The CDR3 spells CASSLSLKGGEQFF. The DNA for the CDR3 is TGTGCCAGCAGTTTATCGCTCAAAGGCGGTGAGCAGTTCTTC.

This clonotype came up many times. The rearrangement links TRBV2 to TRBJ1-5, with D possibly matching TRBD1 (6 bases). This CDR3 has 14 residues. The germline gives CDR1 SNHLY, CDR2 FYNNEI. Trimming removed 4 bases from V and 3 bases from J, with 10 bases in between. CDR3 loop: CASSANRDNQPQHF. As DNA, the CDR3 is TGTGCCAGCAGTGCCAACAGGGACAATCAGCCCCAGCATTTT.

This clonotype is a singleton in its sample. The gene calls are TRBV2 and TRBJ2-1, with 8 nucleotides matching TRBD2. This CDR3 is built from 18 residues. Germline V gives CDR1 SNHLY, CDR2 FYNNEI. V was clipped by 5 bases and J by 0 bases; unmatched bases: 12. The CDR3, as DNA: TGTGCCAGCAGTCTTACTAGCGGAGCAAGTAGCTCCTACAATGAGCAGTTCTTC. Residues: CASSLTSGASSSYNEQFF.

This clonotype came up a few times. This chain uses TRBV5-1 with TRBJ2-7, with 7 nucleotides matching TRBD2. The CDR3 consists of 17 residues. The trim removed 5 bases at V and 0 bases at J, leaving 14 bases unmatched. Germline assignment: CDR1 SGHRS and CDR2 YFSETQ. The CDR3 is CASSRRGGSSSSYEQYF. In DNA, the CDR3 is TGCGCCAGCAGTCGCCGCGGCGGGAGCAGTAGCTCCTACGAGCAGTACTTC. Drawing the rest from reference TRBV5-1 and TRBJ2-7, the complete variable domain is KAGVTQTPRYLIKTRGQQVTLSCSPISGHRSVSWYQQTPGQGLQFLFEYFSETQRNKGNFPGRFSGRQFSNSRSEMNVSTLELGDSALYLCASSRRGGSSSSYEQYFGPGTRLTVT.

There are many counts of this clonotype. The rearrangement links TRBV27 to TRBJ1-2; the match to TRBD1 covers 9 bases. Losses at the gene ends were 4 bases for V and 7 bases for J; bases not matched to a gene: 16. This CDR3 region has 17 residues. The germline gives CDR1 MNHEY, CDR2 SMNVEV (reference sequence). CDR3 loop: CASSSTGTGFRSGGYTF. The CDR3 DNA is TGTGCCAGCAGTTCCACCGGGACAGGGTTTCGGTCGGGTGGCTACACCTTC.

A few counts support this clonotype. At one end the junction does not follow the germline gene, possibly because of a read error. The genes are TRBV15 and TRBJ1-1; 9 bases match TRBD1. CDR3 length equals 16 residues. Germline V lookup: CDR1 LNHNV, CDR2 YYDKDF (reference sequence). In nucleotides, the CDR3 is TGTGCCACCAGCAGAGAGGGGACAGGGCTGAACACTGAAGTTTTCTTT. Translating it yields CATSREGTGLNTEVFF.

This clonotype was detected once. The genes are TRBV20-1 and TRBJ2-5; the match to TRBD2 covers 10 bases. J lost 5 bases, V lost 5 bases, and 14 bases had no gene match. There are 16 residues in the CDR3. CDR1 is DFQATT, CDR2 SNEGSKA, per germline (reference sequence). The CDR3, as DNA: TGCAGTGCTGCGGGACTAGCGTCTTTTGGTTTCGAGACCCAGTACTTC. Translating gives CSAAGLASFGFETQYF.

This clonotype was seen only a few times. It may be a read error: a sequence one base away is much more abundant. The J gene is TRBJ2-5, the V gene TRBV24-1; 8 bases fit TRBD2. The CDR3 contains 13 residues. Germline CDR1 KGHDR, CDR2 SFDVKD. The CDR3 spells CDTSDVAGETQYF. In DNA, the CDR3 is TGTGACACCAGTGACGTAGCGGGGGAGACCCAGTACTTC.

This clonotype was seen repeatedly, ten times or more. The rearrangement uses TRBV20-1 and TRBJ1-1; 8 nucleotides agree with TRBD1. Germline values: CDR1 DFQATT, CDR2 SNEGSKA (reference sequence). The CDR3 is 13 amino acids. With 4 bases clipped from V and 3 bases from J, the junction kept 4 bases outside the gene matches. The CDR3 sequence is CSATQGADTEAFF. The CDR3 DNA reads as TGCAGTGCTACTCAGGGGGCCGACACTGAAGCTTTCTTT.

J is TRBJ2-2 and V is TRBV9; no reliable D call. V shed 0 bases and J shed 8 bases, with 8 bases lying between them. Germline V gene lookup returns CDR1 SGDLS and CDR2 YYNGEE. The CDR3 totals 13 residues. Written as DNA, the CDR3 is TGTGCCAGCAGCGTAGTTTCCGGTGGGGAGCTGTTTTTT. Translating it yields CASSVVSGGELFF.

To note about this clonotype: A single base separates this from a much larger clone, so it may be a read error. V usage is TRBV5-6 and J usage is TRBJ2-5, with D hard to call. The germline V and J ends were trimmed by 6 bases and 2 bases, with 5 bases remaining between them. The CDR3 contains 11 residues. Germline-derived CDR1 and CDR2 are SGHDT and YYEEEE. The CDR3 is CASKRQETQYF. The CDR3 DNA follows: TGTGCCAGCAAGAGGCAAGAGACCCAGTACTTC.